A single sample gave rise to the 8 T cell receptor beta chains below, sequenced in a study of cytomegalovirus exposure and HLA in healthy donors. PCR used 60 Vbeta primers and 13 Jbeta primers. The table came from immunoSEQ multiplex PCR; TCRdb's copy has only in-frame clones and leaves some out. Found here are roughly 120,000 clones, 84% of them singletons; the top ten hold around 3%. The sequenced material came from PBMCs. The receptors come from a woman under 30 in good health and CMV-seropositive.

The J gene is TRBJ2-7, the V gene TRBV5-4, with a tentative D call TRBD2 (6 bases). The V gene lost 5 bases and the J gene lost 6 bases, with 12 bases spanning the gap. CDR3 length: 12 amino acids. The germline gives CDR1 SGHNT, CDR2 YYREEE (reference sequence). The CDR3 coding sequence is TGTGCCAGCAGTTGGGGAGGTGGCGAGCAGTACTTC. It specifies CASSWGGGEQYF.

This CDR3 reads CASSRQGYEQYF. In DNA form, the CDR3 reads TGTGCCAGCAGTAGACAGGGCTACGAGCAGTACTTC. The chain has TRBV27 and TRBJ2-7; 7 nucleotides line up with TRBD1. Looked up from germline, CDR1 is MNHEY and CDR2 is SMNVEV (reference sequence). The CDR3 sequence is 12 residues long. V was clipped by 5 bases and J by 3 bases; unmatched bases: 1.

The rearrangement joins TRBV4-1 to TRBJ2-3, with 11 bases identical to TRBD2. Germline V CDR1 and CDR2: MGHRA, YSYEKL. V trimming: 5 bases; J trimming: 2 bases; junction bases outside the gene matches: 3. This CDR3 spans 15 amino acids. The CDR3 DNA follows: TGCGCCAGCAGCAGACTAGCGGGGCACACAGATACGCAGTATTTT. This translates into CASSRLAGHTDTQYF.

The chain couples TRBV29-1 to TRBJ2-5; weak D call: TRBD1 (6 bases). Germline CDR1 SQVTM, CDR2 ANQGSEA. Trimming pared 8 bases from V and 4 bases from J, leaving 11 bases between. This CDR3 has 11 residues. In DNA form, the CDR3 reads TGCAGCTCACAGGGTCGAGAGACCCAGTACTTC. This sequence encodes CSSQGRETQYF.

The genes are TRBV10-3 and TRBJ2-5; perhaps TRBD2 as D (5 bases). CDR1 is ENHRY and CDR2 is SYGVKD in the germline V gene. This CDR3 is built from 15 residues. The V and J ends lost 4 bases and 3 bases respectively, with 15 bases between them. The CDR3 coding sequence is TGTGCCATCAGTGCCATAGCGAGACCTAAAGAGACCCAGTACTTC. This sequence encodes CAISAIARPKETQYF.

The chain couples TRBV29-1 to TRBJ2-7; D gene ambiguous. Germline CDR1 reads SQVTM; CDR2 reads ANQGSEA. CDR3 length equals 12 residues. V dropped 1 base and J dropped 3 bases, with 7 bases sitting between them. The CDR3 DNA follows: TGCAGCGTTGAAGGTAACGGCTACGAGCAGTACTTC. Its translation is CSVEGNGYEQYF.

This chain connects TRBV4-1 to TRBJ2-5; 8 bases agree with TRBD2. The CDR3 consists of 15 residues. After removal of 2 bases from V and 1 base from J, the junction contained 3 bases not matched to a gene. Germline V lookup: CDR1 MGHRA, CDR2 YSYEKL. The DNA of the CDR3 is TGCGCCAGCAGCCAAATAACTAGCGGCCAAGAGACCCAGTACTTC. This translates into CASSQITSGQETQYF.

The gene calls are TRBV7-6 and TRBJ2-1; TRBD2 matches at 7 bases. Germline assignment: CDR1 SGHVS and CDR2 FNYEAQ. This CDR3 is 14 amino acids long. Unmatched junction bases numbered 3, after V lost 3 bases and J lost 4 bases. The CDR3 protein is CASSLVGGYNEQFF. The CDR3 DNA reads TGTGCCAGCAGCTTGGTGGGGGGGTACAATGAGCAGTTCTTC.